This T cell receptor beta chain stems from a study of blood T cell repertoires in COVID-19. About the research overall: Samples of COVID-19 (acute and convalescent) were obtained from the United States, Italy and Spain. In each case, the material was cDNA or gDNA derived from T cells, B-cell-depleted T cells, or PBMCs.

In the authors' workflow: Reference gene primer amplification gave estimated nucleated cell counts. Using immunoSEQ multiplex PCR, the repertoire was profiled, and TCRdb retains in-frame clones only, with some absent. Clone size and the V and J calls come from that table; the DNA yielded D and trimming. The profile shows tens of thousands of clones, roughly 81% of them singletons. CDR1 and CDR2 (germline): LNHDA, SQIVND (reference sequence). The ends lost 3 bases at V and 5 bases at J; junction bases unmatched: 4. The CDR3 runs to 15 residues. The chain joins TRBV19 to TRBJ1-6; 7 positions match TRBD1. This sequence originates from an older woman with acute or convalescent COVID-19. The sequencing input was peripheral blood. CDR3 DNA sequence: TGTGCCAGTAGTATGGGGACAGTGAATAATTCACCCCTCCACTTT. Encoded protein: CASSMGTVNNSPLHF.